This T cell receptor (beta chain) was observed in a study of blood T cell repertoires in COVID-19. This CDR3 is built from 15 residues. The V end was cut by 3 bases, the J end by 4 bases, with 13 bases between. Looked up from germline, CDR1 is MNHEY and CDR2 is SMNVEV (reference sequence). Some clones are missing from TCRdb's copy, which holds only in-frame ones; the method was immunoSEQ multiplex PCR. The profile shows 430,000 or so clones, 85% to 90% of them singletons. Sequenced: peripheral blood. The sequence came from a man between 18 and 35 years old with COVID-19, enrolled during active disease. The V and J genes are TRBV27 and TRBJ2-1; D remains ambiguous. The CDR3 is CASSFRRALYNEQFF. CDR3 bases: TGTGCCAGCAGTTTTCGACGAGCGCTATACAATGAGCAGTTCTTC.